Sequencing of this T cell receptor beta chain was carried out in a study of post-analysis software for immune sequencing data. The study, taken as a whole, reports: Patients used about 5 TRBV segments, including TRBV5-6, TRBV5-1 and TRBV20-1, more often than controls.

TCR beta cDNA libraries had unique molecular identifiers. TCRdb called the PCR reads again in MiXCR, with one record for every CDR3 protein. This table has 550,000 to 700,000 distinct CDR3 sequences, around 40% appearing once. From germline, CDR1 is MGHRA and CDR2 YSYEKL. The CDR3 has 16 residues. On this clonotype itself: Its antigen is not known. This could be a read error, since a much larger clone is one nucleotide away.

The sequencing sample was made of blood. V and J are TRBV4-1 and TRBJ2-1; the D gene is possibly TRBD1 (5 bases). The J call may be faulty, since TRBJ2-7 better matches the DNA end. This sequence was found in a girl between 10 and 17 years old with multiple sclerosis. The CDR3: CASSQDLPGSYNEQYF. In nucleotides, the CDR3 is TGCGCCAGCAGCCAAGATCTTCCAGGGTCCTACAATGAGCAGTACTTC.